The 6 T cell receptor beta chains presented below share a single source sample, sequenced in a study of T cells in Graves' hyperthyroidism and ophthalmopathy (dated by TCRdb to the late 2010s). The method behind the library was multiplex PCR. The sample was run on an Illumina HiSeq 2000. Amplification of TCR beta CDR3 regions was carried out from RNA transcripts. The first round of RT-PCR for the TCR CDR3 was performed with the HTBI primer set and the Qiagen OneStep RT-PCR kit. TCRdb reworked the public reads: Q25 trimming with fastp, MiXCR clone assembly, productive beta chains retained. Under each unique CDR3 protein, matching rows form one entry showing the most common genes and DNA. The sample data list about 400,000 distinct CDR3 sequences, and over 12% of these were observed just once. About 21% of the sample rests with the top ten. Specimen: blood. Receptors originate from a woman aged 60-75 years with Graves' ophthalmopathy.

This clonotype was detected a few times. The rearrangement joins TRBV7-9 to TRBJ1-2; the D gene is possibly TRBD1 (6 bases). V was shortened by 1 base and J by 8 bases, with 11 bases between the two germline ends. The CDR3 is 13 amino acids. Germline V gene lookup returns CDR1 SEHNR and CDR2 FQNEAQ (reference sequence). The CDR3 sequence is CASSLGQGRGYTF. CDR3 DNA sequence: TGTGCCAGCAGCTTAGGGCAGGGGCGCGGCTACACCTTC.

This chain connects TRBV6-2 or TRBV6-3 to TRBJ1-2, with 7 bases fitting TRBD1. This CDR3 comprises 14 residues. The V segment lost 6 bases and the J segment 4 bases; nucleotides outside the gene matches: 8. CDR1 and CDR2 from the germline V gene are MNHEY and SVGEGT. The CDR3 region has the DNA TGTGCCAGCAGAGAACCGGGACAGTCCTATGGCTACACCTTC. This codes for CASREPGQSYGYTF.

This clonotype came up a few times. V and J are TRBV10-3 and TRBJ1-1; possible D gene TRBD1, 6 bases. Between the trimmed V and J ends, which lost 6 bases and 3 bases, there was a span of 11 bases. The CDR3 is 13 amino acids. The germline V gene has CDR1 ENHRY and CDR2 SYGVKD. CDR3 bases: TGTGCCATCAGGGAAAACAGGGACACTGAAGCTTTCTTT. Its translation is CAIRENRDTEAFF.

The chain joins TRBV7-9 to TRBJ2-2, with D unclear. CDR3 length: 13 amino acids. Germline CDR1 SEHNR, CDR2 FQNEAQ (reference sequence). V was shortened by 5 bases and J by 0 bases, with 4 bases between the two germline ends. In DNA, the CDR3 is TGTGCCAGCAGCAAACCGAACACCGGGGAGCTGTTTTTT. It codes for CASSKPNTGELFF. Based on the CDR3 plus reference TRBV7-9 and TRBJ2-2, the full variable domain is DTGVSQNPRHKITKRGQNVTFRCDPISEHNRLYWYRQTLGQGPEFLTYFQNEAQLEKSRLLSDRFSAERPKGSFSTLEIQRTEQGDSAMYLCASSKPNTGELFFGEGSRLTVL.

In its sample, this clonotype was seen a few times. V is TRBV7-9 and J is TRBJ2-1, with D possibly TRBD1 on 6 matching bases. The CDR3 covers 12 residues. V was trimmed by 5 bases and J by 7 bases, leaving 9 bases between them. Germline values: CDR1 SEHNR, CDR2 FQNEAQ (reference sequence). Here the CDR3 DNA reads TGTGCCAGCAGCAAACAGGGAAATGAGCAGTTCTTC. Protein sequence: CASSKQGNEQFF. Looking up the rest from reference TRBV7-9 and TRBJ2-1 gives the full variable domain: DTGVSQNPRHKITKRGQNVTFRCDPISEHNRLYWYRQTLGQGPEFLTYFQNEAQLEKSRLLSDRFSAERPKGSFSTLEIQRTEQGDSAMYLCASSKQGNEQFFGPGTRLTVL.

This clonotype was counted many times. The chain employs TRBV7-9 and TRBJ2-7; D may be TRBD1 or TRBD2 (5 bases each). The germline V gene has CDR1 SEHNR and CDR2 FQNEAQ (reference sequence). Trimming removed 2 bases at V and 5 bases at J, with 13 bases between. This CDR3 contains 14 residues. The CDR3 bases are TGTGCCAGCAGCTTACTGCAGGGAGTCCACGAGCAGTACTTC. Protein: CASSLLQGVHEQYF.